This T cell receptor (beta chain) was observed in a study of T cell repertoires in ileal Crohn's disease. The V gene's germline CDR1 is GTSNPN and CDR2 SVGIG (reference sequence). The CDR3 length is 12 residues. Trimming took off 2 bases at V and 2 bases at J, with 6 bases between the two ends. Profiled with immunoSEQ multiplex PCR; TCRdb holds only in-frame clones, not every one. Found here are about 16,000 clones, around 93% of them singletons; the top ten hold 3.4%. The sample comprised ileal tissue. This receptor was identified in an adult with Crohn's disease. The chain links TRBV30 to TRBJ1-2, with no clear D. CDR3 DNA sequence: TGTGCCTGGAGTTCAATGAACTATGGCTACACCTTC. Translation gives CAWSSMNYGYTF.